The text below deals with one TCR beta chain. This entry comes from a study of blood T cell repertoires in COVID-19. The overall study: Specimens from acute and convalescent COVID-19 originated in the United States, Italy and Spain. T cells, B-cell-depleted T cells, or PBMCs provided the cDNA or gDNA that served as material.

The CDR3 is 15 residues long. V lost 3 bases to trimming and J lost 6 bases; unmatched junction nucleotides: 9. The germline CDR1 and CDR2 sequences are MNHEY and SMNVEV (reference sequence). Original analysis: Amplified reference gene primers provided the basis for estimating nucleated cell counts. TCRdb's table, derived via immunoSEQ multiplex PCR, lists solely in-frame clones and lacks some. V and J calls and clone size are given by that table; D and trimming were obtained from the DNA. The sample comprises a few hundred thousand clones, about 88% of which are singletons, and less than 8.5% rests with the top ten.

The V call is TRBV27, the J call TRBJ1-2; TRBD1 aligns across 8 bases. The TCR was taken from a woman aged 70-85 years with active or convalescent COVID-19. The specimen was peripheral blood. CDR3 amino acids: CASSFLGQGANGYTF. The CDR3 DNA follows: TGTGCCAGCAGTTTTTTGGGGCAGGGGGCGAATGGCTACACCTTC.